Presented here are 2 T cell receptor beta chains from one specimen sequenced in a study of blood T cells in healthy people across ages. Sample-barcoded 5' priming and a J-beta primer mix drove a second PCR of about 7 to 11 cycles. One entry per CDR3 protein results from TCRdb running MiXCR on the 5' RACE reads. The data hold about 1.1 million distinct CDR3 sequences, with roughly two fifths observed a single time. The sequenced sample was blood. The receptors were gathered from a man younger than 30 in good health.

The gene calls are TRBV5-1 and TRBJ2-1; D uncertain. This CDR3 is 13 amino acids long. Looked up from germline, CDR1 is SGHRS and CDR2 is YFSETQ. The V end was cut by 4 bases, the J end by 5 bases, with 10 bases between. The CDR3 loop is CASSDHRDNEQFF. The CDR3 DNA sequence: TGCGCCAGCAGCGACCACAGAGACAATGAGCAGTTCTTC.

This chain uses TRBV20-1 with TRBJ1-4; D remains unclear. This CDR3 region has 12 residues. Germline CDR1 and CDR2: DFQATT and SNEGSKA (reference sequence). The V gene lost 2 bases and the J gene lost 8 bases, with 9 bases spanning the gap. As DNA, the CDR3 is TGCAGTGCTAGAAGTTCTGAGGAAAAACTGTTTTTT. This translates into CSARSSEEKLFF.